This T cell receptor beta chain came from a study of cytomegalovirus exposure and HLA in healthy donors. Overall study: A prior analysis found fewer than 120 million unique TCR beta sequences from some 200 million T cells.

Trimming took 2 bases from V and 2 from J, leaving 10 bases between them. CDR1 and CDR2 (germline): KGHSH, LQKENI. This CDR3 has 14 amino acids. Researchers ran the PCR with 60 Vbeta and 13 Jbeta primers. Data came from immunoSEQ multiplex PCR; TCRdb stores just in-frame clones and leaves some out. The sample has roughly 130,000 clones; around three quarters are singletons. This clone has only one observation. J is TRBJ2-7 and V is TRBV18; tentative D call: TRBD1 (6 bases). Sequenced material: PBMCs. The TCR was taken from a man between 40 and 49 years old in good health and CMV-seronegative. CDR3 protein: CASSPLTGAYEQYF. CDR3 bases: TGTGCCAGCTCACCATTGACAGGTGCCTACGAGCAGTACTTC.